The 25 T cell receptor beta chains below were found in one sample sequenced in a study of blood T cell repertoires in COVID-19. Data came from immunoSEQ multiplex PCR; TCRdb stores just in-frame clones and leaves some out. Of about 240,000 clones listed, 75% to 90% are singletons. The sequencing input was PBMCs or T cells enriched from blood (not recorded which). The receptor set was obtained from a woman under 40 who had recovered from COVID-19.

The CDR3 nucleotides read TGCGCCAGCAGTGAAGTGATGGGGGGGCTTGGGTACTTC. Protein product: CASSEVMGGLGYF. This rearrangement joins TRBV10-1 to TRBJ2-7; a possible D gene is TRBD2 (7 bases). The CDR3 totals 13 residues. The germline gives CDR1 WNHNN, CDR2 SYGVQD (reference sequence). Trimming pared 3 bases from V and 12 bases from J, leaving 18 bases between.

The rearrangement joins TRBV9 to TRBJ1-2, with 9 bases lining up with TRBD1. J lost 1 base, V lost 0 bases, and 4 bases had no gene match. Germline assignment: CDR1 SGDLS and CDR2 YYNGEE. This CDR3 is built from 16 residues. CDR3 amino acids: CASSVDPDRGNYGYTF. As DNA, the CDR3 is TGTGCCAGCAGCGTAGACCCGGACAGGGGTAACTATGGCTACACCTTC. Variable domain in full (rest from reference TRBV9 and TRBJ1-2): DSGVTQTPKHLITATGQRVTLRCSPRSGDLSVYWYQQSLDQGLQFLIQYYNGEERAKGNILERFSAQQFPDLHSELNLSSLELGDSALYFCASSVDPDRGNYGYTFGSGTRLTVV.

The chain employs TRBV5-8 and TRBJ1-2, with D uncertain. The CDR3 runs to 13 residues. Germline V gene sequence: CDR1 SGHTS, CDR2 YDEGEE. The V gene lost 1 base and the J gene lost 2 bases, with 6 bases spanning the gap. CDR3 in amino acids: CASSLIVNYGYTF. The DNA for the CDR3 is TGTGCCAGCAGCTTGATAGTGAACTATGGCTACACCTTC.

V gene TRBV27 combines with J gene TRBJ1-6; D might be TRBD1 (6 bases). The CDR3 totals 14 residues. In germline, CDR1 is MNHEY, CDR2 SMNVEV (reference sequence). V was shortened by 3 bases and J by 7 bases, with 10 bases between the two germline ends. CDR3 loop: CASSFQGRNSPLHF. CDR3 nucleotides: TGTGCCAGCAGTTTCCAGGGGAGAAATTCACCCCTCCACTTT.

The chain joins TRBV18 to TRBJ1-2, with TRBD1 matching 10 bases. The CDR3 consists of 15 residues. From germline, CDR1 is KGHSH and CDR2 LQKENI. Losses at the gene ends were 2 bases for V and 4 bases for J; bases not matched to a gene: 4. CDR3 coding DNA: TGTGCCAGCTCACCAATGACAGGGGGCGGCTATGGCTACACCTTC. Its protein is CASSPMTGGGYGYTF. The full variable domain, completed using reference TRBV18 and TRBJ1-2, is NAGVMQNPRHLVRRRGQEARLRCSPMKGHSHVYWYRQLPEEGLKFMVYLQKENIIDESGMPKERFSAEFPKEGPSILRIQQVVRGDSAAYFCASSPMTGGGYGYTFGSGTRLTVV.

The rearrangement uses TRBV7-2 and TRBJ1-1; no reliable D call. V was pared by 1 base and J by 11 bases, with 26 bases between. Germline CDR1 and CDR2: SGHTA and FQGNSA. The CDR3 loop spans 17 amino acids. CDR3 residues: CASSLGVWTSGVGLAFF. As DNA, the CDR3 is TGTGCCAGCAGCTTAGGAGTTTGGACCTCGGGTGTTGGACTGGCTTTCTTT.

This chain's CDR3 is CAISGTAGDGDEQFF. CDR3 in DNA: TGTGCCATCAGTGGTACAGCGGGAGACGGGGATGAGCAGTTCTTC. The chain links TRBV10-3 to TRBJ2-1; TRBD2 matches 8 bases. The CDR3 extends over 15 amino acids. CDR1 is ENHRY, CDR2 SYGVKD, per germline. V was pared by 4 bases and J by 8 bases, with 10 bases of the junction left unmatched.

The chain couples TRBV25-1 to TRBJ1-1; D is possibly TRBD1 (5 bases). Looked up from germline, CDR1 is MGHDK and CDR2 is SYGVNS. The V end lost 3 bases, the J end lost 10 bases, and 9 bases lay between the germline ends. The CDR3 is 11 residues long. CDR3 sequence (DNA): TGTGCCAGCAGTGAGGAGACAGCAGCTTTCTTT. This gives the protein CASSEETAAFF. Together with reference TRBV25-1 and TRBJ1-1, the CDR3 gives the full variable domain: EADIYQTPRYLVIGTGKKITLECSQTMGHDKMYWYQQDPGMELHLIHYSYGVNSTEKGDLSSESTVSRIRTEHFPLTLESARPSHTSQYLCASSEETAAFFGQGTRLTVV.

The genes are TRBV7-8 and TRBJ2-1, with D tentatively TRBD1 (6 bases). CDR1 and CDR2 (germline): SGHVS, FQNEAQ. The CDR3 covers 16 residues. V lost 10 bases and J lost 2, with 21 bases in between. This chain's CDR3 is CATGDRRAVTYNEQFF. The CDR3 coding sequence is TGTGCCACCGGAGACAGGCGGGCTGTAACCTACAATGAGCAGTTCTTC.

In DNA, the CDR3 is TGTGCCAGTAGTATAGGACAGTCCTCCTACAATGAGCAGTTCTTC. This translates into CASSIGQSSYNEQFF. The J gene is TRBJ2-1, the V gene TRBV19; tentatively, D is TRBD1 (5 bases). CDR1 is LNHDA and CDR2 is SQIVND in the germline V gene (reference sequence). This CDR3 contains 15 residues. Trimming stripped 1 base from V and 0 bases from J, with 7 bases between.

The chain recombines TRBV11-3 with TRBJ2-1; D might be TRBD2 (5 bases). The ends were cut back, 4 bases at V and 9 bases at J, with 19 bases in the middle. Germline V lookup: CDR1 SGHNT, CDR2 YENEEA. This CDR3 is 15 amino acids long. CDR3: CASSWTGSHISEQFF. CDR3 nucleotide sequence: TGTGCCAGCAGCTGGACGGGATCCCACATTAGTGAGCAGTTCTTC.

This chain connects TRBV29-1 to TRBJ1-1; D gene uncertain. This CDR3 spans 11 amino acids. Trimming took 4 bases from V and 3 from J, leaving 6 bases between them. CDR1 SQVTM and CDR2 ANQGSEA come from the germline V gene. This CDR3 is CSVVSDTEAFF. For the CDR3, the DNA is TGCAGCGTTGTATCAGACACTGAAGCTTTCTTT.

The chain uses TRBV2 and TRBJ1-1; 9 nucleotides align to TRBD1. Germline CDR1 reads SNHLY; CDR2 reads FYNNEI. The length of the CDR3 is 15 residues. With 6 bases clipped from V and 2 bases from J, the junction kept 7 bases outside the gene matches. The CDR3 DNA follows: TGTGCCAGCAGCCTACAGGGGGCGCTTAACACTGAAGCTTTCTTT. Its protein is CASSLQGALNTEAFF.

The V and J genes are TRBV9 and TRBJ1-1, with D tentatively TRBD1 (5 bases). The CDR3 loop spans 16 amino acids. Between the trimmed V and J ends, which lost 0 bases and 5 bases, there was a span of 17 bases. CDR1 and CDR2 from the germline V gene are SGDLS and YYNGEE. The CDR3 reads CASSVAEGSRGTEAFF. CDR3 bases: TGTGCCAGCAGCGTAGCGGAGGGCTCAAGGGGAACTGAAGCTTTCTTT.

The chain uses TRBV3-1 (or the pseudogene TRBV3-2) and TRBJ1-1; D is ambiguous. Germline V CDR1 and CDR2: LGHDT, YNNKEL (reference sequence). This CDR3 region has 14 residues. The ends were cut back, 4 bases at V and 0 bases at J, with 9 bases in the middle. The CDR3 protein is CASSRYSMNTEAFF. The CDR3 coding sequence is TGTGCCAGCAGCCGTTACTCAATGAACACTGAAGCTTTCTTT.

The rearrangement links TRBV4-3 to TRBJ2-3; 9 bases agree with TRBD2. Germline V gene lookup returns CDR1 LGHNA and CDR2 YSLEER. Losses at the gene ends were 0 bases for V and 3 bases for J; bases not matched to a gene: 7. There are 17 residues in the CDR3. The chain's CDR3 is CASSQEVSSGRTDTQYF. CDR3 DNA sequence: TGCGCCAGCAGCCAAGAGGTGTCCAGCGGGAGGACAGATACGCAGTATTTT.

The chain uses TRBV15 and TRBJ2-2, with D possibly being TRBD2 (5 bases). The CDR3 loop spans 14 amino acids. CDR1 and CDR2 (germline): LNHNV, YYDKDF (reference sequence). Trimming pared 9 bases from V and 2 bases from J, leaving 13 bases between. The DNA for the CDR3 is TGTGCCACGTCCGGGAACCGTAACACCGGGGAGCTGTTTTTT. This sequence encodes CATSGNRNTGELFF.

The CDR3 here is CASSLAGLAGGPTMGEQFF. DNA of the CDR3: TGTGCCAGCAGCTTAGCGGGACTAGCGGGAGGCCCTACAATGGGAGAGCAGTTCTTC. The gene calls are TRBV11-2 and TRBJ2-1; 15 bases agree with TRBD2. With V trimmed by 1 base and J by 10 bases, 14 bases remained unmatched. Germline V CDR1 and CDR2: SGHAT, FQNNGV. The CDR3 runs to 19 residues. The variable domain in full, completed from reference TRBV11-2 and TRBJ2-1, reads EAGVAQSPRYKIIEKRQSVAFWCNPISGHATLYWYQQILGQGPKLLIQFQNNGVVDDSQLPKDRFSAERLKGVDSTLKIQPAKLEDSAVYLCASSLAGLAGGPTMGEQFFGPGTRLTVL.

The J gene is TRBJ2-7, the V gene TRBV28; 9 bases are a match to TRBD1. CDR1 is MDHEN and CDR2 is SYDVKM in the germline V gene. V shed 3 bases and J 4 bases; nucleotides not matched to a gene: 4. The CDR3 is made up of 14 amino acids. Written as DNA, the CDR3 is TGTGCCAGCAGTTTCTGGGACAGGGATTACGAGCAGTACTTC. Its translation: CASSFWDRDYEQYF.

This clone was found once. V usage is TRBV18 and J usage is TRBJ2-1; TRBD2 aligns across 8 bases. The junction had 5 bases not matched to a gene; V was cut back by 5 bases and J by 2 bases. This CDR3 region has 15 residues. Germline values: CDR1 KGHSH, CDR2 LQKENI. In nucleotides, the CDR3 is TGTGCCAGCTCAACGGGGGGGAGGACCTACAATGAGCAGTTCTTC. Amino acid sequence: CASSTGGRTYNEQFF. The full variable domain, with the rest looked up from reference TRBV18 and TRBJ2-1, is NAGVMQNPRHLVRRRGQEARLRCSPMKGHSHVYWYRQLPEEGLKFMVYLQKENIIDESGMPKERFSAEFPKEGPSILRIQQVVRGDSAAYFCASSTGGRTYNEQFFGPGTRLTVL.

The rearrangement links TRBV9 to TRBJ1-1, with 8 bases that match TRBD1. CDR3 size: 16 residues. CDR1 SGDLS and CDR2 YYNGEE come from the germline V gene. With V trimmed by 2 bases and J by 7 bases, 13 bases remained unmatched. This CDR3 reads CASSVGTNRGTIEAFF. As DNA, the CDR3 is TGTGCCAGCAGCGTGGGAACGAACAGGGGGACCATTGAAGCTTTCTTT.

This chain connects TRBV28 to TRBJ1-4; D ambiguous. Germline V gives CDR1 MDHEN, CDR2 SYDVKM. V was clipped by 5 bases and J by 4 bases, with 14 bases between them. CDR3 size: 15 residues. CDR3 DNA sequence: TGTGCCAGCAGTCCGGCCGCGGGGAGTAATGAAAAACTGTTTTTT. Translation: CASSPAAGSNEKLFF.

This chain links TRBV27 with TRBJ2-7; 10 bases match TRBD2. Germline V gene data show CDR1 as MNHEY and CDR2 as SMNVEV (reference sequence). The CDR3 extends over 15 amino acids. With V trimmed by 6 bases and J by 4 bases, 9 bases remained unmatched. DNA for the CDR3: TGTGCCAGCAGGGTAGGACTAGCGGCGCCTTACGAGCAGTACTTC. It translates to CASRVGLAAPYEQYF.

The chain has TRBV5-5 and TRBJ2-2; no clear D gene. Trimming shortened V by 4 bases and J by 3 bases, and 10 bases separated the two germline ends. The CDR3 is 14 residues long. Germline V CDR1 and CDR2: SGHKS, YYEKEE (reference sequence). CDR3 protein: CASSPATDTGELFF. In DNA, the CDR3 is TGTGCCAGCAGCCCTGCGACTGACACCGGGGAGCTGTTTTTT.

This clone showed up just a few times. V is TRBV2 and J is TRBJ1-2; 7 bases are a match to TRBD1. Losses at the gene ends were 6 bases for V and 4 bases for J; bases not matched to a gene: 11. The CDR3 is 15 amino acids. Germline V gives CDR1 SNHLY, CDR2 FYNNEI. The CDR3 is CASSSTNRGFYGYTF. The CDR3 DNA is TGTGCCAGCAGCTCCACAAACAGGGGTTTCTATGGCTACACCTTC.